This T cell receptor (beta chain) emerged from a study of T cells in Graves' hyperthyroidism and ophthalmopathy. Study in general: Any treatment followed the collection of peripheral blood at initial diagnosis.

Regions amplified from RNA transcripts were the TCR beta CDR3 regions. TCR CDR3 regions were first amplified by RT-PCR with HTBI primers. TCRdb processed the multiplex PCR reads anew with MiXCR; each CDR3 protein has one entry. Among hundreds of thousands of distinct CDR3 sequences listed, about 16% were seen once. Study-level points and caveats: Blood also held most thyroid clonotypes expanded beyond 0.001.

Diagnostic decisions used clinical symptoms, serum thyroxine and TRAb, thyroid ultrasound and orbital computed tomography. PBMCs were derived from more than 8 ml fresh peripheral blood. Comments on this clonotype: The antigen remains unidentified.

The sequencing input was blood. The sequence came from a woman aged 25 to 39 with Graves' hyperthyroidism.

The CDR3 DNA reads TGTGCCAGCAGTTCGGGAGATCTAGATACGCAGTATTTT. Its translation is CASSSGDLDTQYF. The chain recombines TRBV28 with TRBJ2-3, with D possibly TRBD2 on 6 matching bases. V dropped 4 bases and J dropped 5 bases, with 10 bases sitting between them. Germline-derived CDR1 and CDR2 are MDHEN and SYDVKM. This CDR3 spans 13 amino acids.